Listed here is a single T cell receptor beta chain. Between the trimmed V and J ends, which lost 3 bases and 3 bases, there was a span of 9 bases. CDR1 is SGHTA and CDR2 is FQGTGA in the germline V gene. CDR3 length: 13 residues. The sample belongs to a study of shared clonotypes between healthy human individuals. With ten immunoSEQ deep assay plates, unsorted PBMC DNA underwent sequencing. In the authors' methods: Filtering of immunoSEQ junctional sequences could not match full-length read filtering. Assay used: immunoSEQ multiplex PCR; TCRdb lists only in-frame clones, some missing. V, J and clone size are those of that table, while D and trimming were read from the DNA. Here the sample spans some 470,000 clones, 76% being singletons. None of the donors, who were healthy HIV-negative adults, had recently had acute infections or vaccinations.

The sequenced sample was PBMCs. The clonotype originates from a woman aged 40 to 50 in good health. Some clones in this sample may be carry-over from other donors' samples. This chain connects TRBV7-3 to TRBJ2-7, with D possibly called TRBD1 or TRBD2 (5 bases each). The CDR3 DNA reads as TGTGCCAGCAGCTTCGGGACCAACTACGAGCAGTACTTC. Translation gives CASSFGTNYEQYF.